This T cell receptor (beta chain) was recorded in a study of vaccination effects on CD4 cells after COVID-19. In the case of this clone: Its target is not known.

Clones were sequenced by immunoSEQ multiplex PCR, and TCRdb holds only the in-frame ones, with some missing. This repertoire shows tens of thousands of clones, about three quarters found once; its top ten account for about 17%. ViraFEST assay sequencing came after antigen-specific CD4+ T cells were expanded with viral peptide pools. Subsequent to about 10 days of culture, CD4+ T cells were isolated. The infection with SARS-CoV-2 (confirmed by PCR) occurred in this person between March and December 2020. IL-2 at 10 IU/ml and peptides at 9.5 to 10 ug/ml were added to cultured PBMC, around 2.2 million per well. In the cultures, half the medium was exchanged for IL-2 medium on days 3 and 7. The source was CD4+ T cells from PBMCs cultured with HCoV-NL63 spike peptides, collected before COVID-19 vaccination. The TCR was taken from a human donor who had a prior SARS-CoV-2 infection.

The CDR3 nucleotides are TGTGCCAGCAGTGAAAGAGGGAGAGAGACGGACTATGGCTACACCTTC. Its translation: CASSERGRETDYGYTF. The V and J genes are TRBV2 and TRBJ1-2; D is ambiguous. CDR1 SNHLY and CDR2 FYNNEI come from the germline V gene. The CDR3 contains 16 residues. The germline V and J ends were trimmed by 2 bases and 3 bases, with 16 bases remaining between them.